A selection of T cell receptor beta chains follows, all from one sample in a study of CD8 T cells in Susac syndrome. TCRdb re-analysed the immunoSEQ multiplex PCR reads in MiXCR, keeping a single row per CDR3 protein. The sample carries tens of thousands of distinct CDR3 sequences, 94% recorded once. The specimen was CD8+ T cells from PBMCs. Receptors were obtained from a human donor with Susac syndrome. Each CDR3 is given with its conserved first and last residue. The D gene is left open where the match is weak. Clone size appears in some rows only: once, few, many, or a class for an expanded clone.

J gene	V gene	CDR3 length	clone size	D gene	CDR3 protein	CDR3 DNA
TRBJ2-2	TRBV24-1	14	.	.	CATSVRVGAGELFF	TGTGCCACCAGTGTTAGGGTGGGCGCCGGGGAGCTGTTTTTT
TRBJ2-5	TRBV25-1	17	.	.	CASSWAGTAPYQETQYF	TGTGCCAGCAGTTGGGCAGGGACTGCCCCCTACCAAGAGACCCAGTACTTC
TRBJ2-3	TRBV7-9	15	.	.	CASSPREGYTDTQYF	TGTGCCAGCAGTCCCCGAGAGGGATACACAGATACGCAGTATTTT
TRBJ2-1	TRBV3-1	14	.	.	CASSQGVSYNEQFF	TGTGCCAGCAGCCAAGGGGTGAGCTACAATGAGCAGTTCTTC
TRBJ1-3	TRBV29-1	13	once	.	CSVEQGSGNTIYF	TGCAGCGTCGAACAGGGCTCTGGAAACACCATATATTTT
TRBJ2-7	TRBV19	12	.	.	CASSMLGYEQYF	TGTGCCAGTAGTATGCTAGGGTACGAGCAGTACTTC
TRBJ2-7	TRBV5-6	13	.	.	CASSLSPTLEQYF	TGTGCCAGCAGCTTGTCGCCAACTTTGGAGCAGTACTTC
TRBJ2-2	TRBV30	14	once	TRBD2	CAWSGGGTTGELFF	TGTGCCTGGAGTGGGGGAGGGACCACCGGGGAGCTGTTTTTT
TRBJ1-4	TRBV6-6	15	.	TRBD1	CASSYMDREGEKLFF	TGTGCCAGCAGTTACATGGACAGGGAGGGTGAAAAACTGTTTTTT
TRBJ2-2	TRBV27	14	once	.	CASSSGPYTGELFF	TGTGCCAGCAGTTCGGGACCGTACACCGGGGAGCTGTTTTTT
TRBJ1-2	TRBV27	14	.	.	CASSLSASGYGYTF	TGTGCCAGCAGTTTATCTGCGAGTGGCTATGGCTACACCTTC
TRBJ2-7	TRBV7-9	16	.	.	CASSLDGGWTAREQYF	TGTGCCAGCAGCTTAGACGGGGGCTGGACAGCGCGGGAGCAGTACTTC
TRBJ2-2	TRBV11-3	16	.	TRBD1	CASSLFGQGSSGELFF	TGTGCCAGCAGCTTATTCGGACAGGGTTCCTCCGGGGAGCTGTTTTTT
TRBJ2-1	TRBV3-1	15	.	.	CASSPGAGSYNEQFF	TGTGCCAGCAGCCCGGGGGCCGGGTCCTACAATGAGCAGTTCTTC
TRBJ1-2	TRBV3-1	14	.	TRBD1	CASSQPGQLYGYTF	TGTGCCAGCAGCCAACCGGGACAGCTCTATGGCTACACCTTC
TRBJ2-1	TRBV15	16	once	TRBD2	CATSSLLAGGPDEQFF	TGTGCCACCAGCAGCCTGCTGGCGGGGGGGCCGGATGAGCAGTTCTTC
TRBJ2-1	TRBV7-9	15	.	.	CASSLATPAYNEQFF	TGTGCCAGCAGCTTAGCTACCCCAGCCTACAATGAGCAGTTCTTC
TRBJ1-2	TRBV7-9	12	.	.	CASSLGQTGYTF	TGTGCCAGCAGCTTAGGACAGACGGGCTACACCTTC
TRBJ2-1	TRBV7-9	17	.	.	CASSLASSQFRRYEQFF	TGTGCCAGCAGCTTAGCCTCTTCTCAGTTCAGGCGTTATGAGCAGTTCTTC
TRBJ2-1	TRBV7-9	16	.	.	CASSFAGVLGYNEQFF	TGTGCCAGCAGCTTCGCAGGGGTGTTAGGGTACAATGAGCAGTTCTTC
TRBJ1-4	TRBV6-5	13	.	.	CASRQSTNEKLFF	TGTGCCAGCAGGCAGTCAACTAATGAAAAACTGTTTTTT
TRBJ1-4	TRBV7-9	17	.	.	CASSLDAGYRVNEKLFF	TGTGCCAGCAGCTTAGACGCGGGGTACAGAGTTAATGAAAAACTGTTTTTT
TRBJ1-1	TRBV13	15	.	.	CASRLRMTGHTEAFF	TGTGCCAGCAGATTACGAATGACAGGCCACACTGAAGCTTTCTTT
TRBJ2-7	TRBV20-1	15	.	.	CSGKQFPSSSYEQYF	TGCAGTGGGAAACAGTTTCCTTCAAGCTCCTACGAGCAGTACTTC
TRBJ2-3	TRBV11-2	12	few	.	CASSLDGDTQYF	TGTGCCAGCAGCTTAGATGGAGATACGCAGTATTTT
TRBJ2-7	TRBV28	12	.	.	CASSYAYYEQYF	TGTGCCAGCAGTTACGCATATTACGAGCAGTACTTC
TRBJ2-1	TRBV7-8	18	.	TRBD1	CASSSAADRARSYNEQFF	TGTGCCAGCAGCTCCGCCGCGGACAGGGCACGCTCCTACAATGAGCAGTTCTTC
TRBJ1-3	TRBV4-3	16	.	.	CASSQASLSSGNTIYF	TGCGCCAGCAGCCAAGCCTCATTGAGCTCTGGAAACACCATATATTTT
TRBJ2-3	TRBV6-1	17	.	.	CASSASATGPSTDTQYF	TGTGCCAGCAGTGCCTCCGCGACAGGACCTAGCACAGATACGCAGTATTTT
TRBJ2-7	TRBV7-9	14	.	TRBD1	CASSTPGQTYEQYF	TGTGCCAGCAGCACCCCGGGACAGACCTACGAGCAGTACTTC
TRBJ1-1	TRBV13	14	few	.	CASSAGAVIIEAFF	TGTGCCAGCAGTGCGGGGGCGGTAATTATTGAAGCTTTCTTT
TRBJ2-7	TRBV4-3	15	.	.	CASSAGTLSSYEQYF	TGCGCCAGCAGCGCCGGGACCTTGAGCTCCTACGAGCAGTACTTC
TRBJ2-7	TRBV3-1	16	few	TRBD2	CASSQGDGTSSYEQYF	TGTGCCAGCAGCCAGGGGGACGGGACTAGCTCCTACGAGCAGTACTTC
TRBJ2-4	TRBV10-3	15	.	TRBD1	CAISEETGAWAIQYF	TGTGCCATCAGTGAGGAGACAGGGGCCTGGGCTATTCAGTACTTC
TRBJ1-2	TRBV4-1	14	.	.	CASSQDGFTYGYTF	TGCGCCAGCAGCCAAGATGGGTTCACCTATGGCTACACCTTC
TRBJ2-6	TRBV18	14	.	.	CASSTRQEAPVLTF	TGTGCCAGCTCAACACGACAGGAGGCTCCCGTCCTGACTTTC
TRBJ1-1	TRBV30	10	once	.	CACHPFLAFF	TGTGCCTGCCATCCTTTCCTAGCTTTCTTT
TRBJ1-5	TRBV27	16	.	.	CASSPSQGYSNQPQHF	TGTGCCAGCAGCCCTAGCCAGGGATATAGCAATCAGCCCCAGCATTTT
TRBJ2-3	TRBV15	17	.	.	CATSRDRTGASTDTQYF	TGTGCCACCAGCAGAGATAGGACGGGAGCTAGCACAGATACGCAGTATTTT
TRBJ1-4	TRBV19	15	once	.	CASSDTARPNEKLFF	TGTGCCAGTAGTGACACGGCGAGACCGAATGAAAAACTGTTTTTT
TRBJ2-7	TRBV30	12	.	.	CAWSVVGYEQYF	TGTGCCTGGAGTGTAGTGGGTTACGAGCAGTACTTC
TRBJ1-6	TRBV13	12	.	.	CASSLMSSPLHF	TGTGCCAGCAGCTTAATGTCTTCACCCCTCCACTTT
TRBJ2-1	TRBV30	12	.	.	CAWSDRSNEQFF	TGTGCCTGGAGCGACAGGAGCAATGAGCAGTTCTTC
TRBJ2-6	TRBV2	18	.	TRBD1	CASSPDRGESSGANVLTF	TGTGCCAGCAGCCCGGACAGGGGAGAAAGCTCTGGGGCCAACGTCCTGACTTTC
TRBJ2-1	TRBV29-1	11	.	.	CSVEWGNEQFF	TGCAGCGTTGAGTGGGGGAATGAGCAGTTCTTC
TRBJ2-5	TRBV9	14	.	.	CASSVEGGAGTQYF	TGTGCCAGCAGCGTAGAAGGAGGGGCGGGGACCCAGTACTTC
TRBJ2-1	TRBV7-2	14	.	.	CASSLDGVYNEQFF	TGTGCCAGCAGCTTAGATGGAGTCTACAATGAGCAGTTCTTC